This T cell receptor beta chain came from a study of T cells in Graves' hyperthyroidism and ophthalmopathy. CDR3 length: 16 residues. V shed 2 bases, J shed 6 bases, and the junction held 8 bases outside the gene matches. Germline V gene sequence: CDR1 LGHDT, CDR2 YNNKEL (reference sequence). RNA transcripts served as the template for amplifying TCR beta CDR3 regions. RT-PCR in the first round (using the HTBI primer set) targeted the TCR CDR3. One entry per CDR3 protein, called by TCRdb with MiXCR from the multiplex PCR reads. The table includes 350,000 to 400,000 distinct CDR3 sequences, about 18% detected once. In the ophthalmopathy cohort, Clinical Activity Score was at least 3, NOSPECS grade at least 4, and duration under 3 months. This clonotype showed up many times.

Sequencing used blood. The receptor was derived from a man between 18 and 35 years old with Graves' ophthalmopathy. The chain links TRBV3-1 to TRBJ2-7, with 12 positions matching TRBD1. The CDR3 bases are TGTGCCAGCAGCCAACTAACGGGGGACAGGGGGCGCGAGCAGTACTTC. Residues: CASSQLTGDRGREQYF.